The present T cell receptor beta chain was sequenced within a study of Ad26.COV2.S vaccination and SARS-CoV-2 variants. Study overall: Ad26.COV2.S was injected intramuscularly once or twice, 56 days apart.

With 6 bases removed from V and 0 bases from J, the gap between germline ends came to 12 bases. The V gene's germline CDR1 is MNHNY and CDR2 SVGAGI (reference sequence). The CDR3 is made up of 14 amino acids. The assay was immunoSEQ multiplex PCR, and TCRdb's table has in-frame clones only and misses some. The table has a few hundred thousand clones, approximately 83% seen once. The treatment: roughly 20 received Ad26.COV2.S at low or high dose, single or two shots; about 5 received placebo; per-sample allocation not given. Day 63 after the first vaccine or placebo injection was the time point for sampling. An adult donor aged 18-55 years was enrolled in Boston. The vaccine antigen was prefusion-stabilized Wuhan SARS-CoV-2 spike.

This sample comprised peripheral blood, obtained in a trial of Ad26.COV2.S vaccine versus placebo. The sequence came from a person between 18 and 60 years old who received the Ad26.COV2.S COVID-19 vaccine or a placebo. The rearrangement joins TRBV6-6 to TRBJ2-7; D is ambiguous. The CDR3 loop is CASSAGRSSYEQYF. DNA for the CDR3: TGTGCCAGCAGCGCCGGACGTAGCTCCTACGAGCAGTACTTC.